One sample yielded the 11 T cell receptor beta chains listed below, sequenced in a study of T cell changes during pregnancy in multiple sclerosis. Sequencing was performed with immunoSEQ multiplex PCR; in TCRdb, only in-frame clones are kept and a portion is missing. The sample yields under 35,000 clones, 85% to 90% seen once. Sequences were derived from CD8+ T cells from peripheral blood mononuclear cells, sampled before pregnancy. The source is a female donor with multiple sclerosis, enrolled in a pregnancy study.

The chain carries TRBV19 and TRBJ2-7; 7 bases are shared with TRBD1. V gave up 6 bases and J gave up 2 bases; unmatched junction bases: 7. This CDR3 is 14 amino acids long. Germline V gene lookup returns CDR1 LNHDA and CDR2 SQIVND (reference sequence). The CDR3 DNA reads TGTGCCAGTAGCCCGACAGGGATCCCCTACGAGCAGTACTTC. This codes for CASSPTGIPYEQYF.

This sequence joins TRBV27 and TRBJ2-5; possibly TRBD1 for D (5 bases). Per germline, CDR1 MNHEY and CDR2 SMNVEV (reference sequence). The CDR3 is 12 amino acids. The germline V and J ends were trimmed by 8 bases and 1 base, with 8 bases remaining between them. CDR3 loop: CASGQIQETQYF. DNA of the CDR3: TGTGCCAGCGGACAAATCCAAGAGACCCAGTACTTC.

The chain is built from TRBV15 and TRBJ2-6; TRBD1 matches at 10 bases. The V segment lost 9 bases and the J segment 0 bases; nucleotides outside the gene matches: 5. Germline V CDR1 and CDR2: LNHNV, YYDKDF (reference sequence). The CDR3 contains 16 residues. The CDR3 nucleotides read TGTGCCACTCAGACAGGGGGCGTCTCTGGGGCCAACGTCCTGACTTTC. Translated: CATQTGGVSGANVLTF.

This rearrangement joins TRBV9 to TRBJ2-7; 10 bases map to TRBD1. V lost 0 bases, J lost 3 bases, and 0 bases stayed unmatched. CDR1 and CDR2 from the germline V gene are SGDLS and YYNGEE. The CDR3 covers 14 residues. Written as DNA, the CDR3 is TGTGCCAGCAGCGTAGGGGACAGGGGCTACGAGCAGTACTTC. This sequence encodes CASSVGDRGYEQYF.

The J gene is TRBJ1-2, the V gene TRBV5-1; TRBD1 might be the D (5 bases). The CDR3 has 14 amino acids. V lost 3 bases and J lost 5, with 14 bases in between. Germline CDR1 and CDR2: SGHRS and YFSETQ. CDR3 residues: CASSSKGFGYGYTF. CDR3 sequence (DNA): TGCGCCAGCAGCTCCAAGGGGTTTGGTTATGGCTACACCTTC.

This clone showed up just once. The chain recombines TRBV30 with TRBJ2-2; D is perhaps TRBD1 (6 bases). The CDR3 runs 13 residues. Per the germline V gene, CDR1 is GTSNPN and CDR2 is SVGIG (reference sequence). V dropped 2 bases and J dropped 6 bases, with 10 bases sitting between them. The CDR3 loop is CAWSPDSPGELFF. The DNA of the CDR3 is TGTGCCTGGAGTCCGGACAGTCCCGGGGAGCTGTTTTTT.

A remark on this clone: Other DNA sequences in the sample encode the same CDR3. This rearrangement joins TRBV11-2 to TRBJ1-1; the D gene is possibly TRBD1 (6 bases). The V gene's germline CDR1 is SGHAT and CDR2 FQNNGV. Deletions cut 3 bases from V and 2 bases from J, with 10 bases between. The CDR3 is 14 amino acids. CDR3 bases: TGTGCCAGCAGCTTTGGACAGTTAAACACTGAAGCTTTCTTT. Protein: CASSFGQLNTEAFF.

The genes are TRBV13 and TRBJ2-2; D is unclear. The CDR3 totals 16 residues. CDR1 PRHDT and CDR2 FYEKMQ come from the germline V gene (reference sequence). The V gene lost 5 bases and the J gene lost 4 bases, with 17 bases spanning the gap. CDR3 DNA sequence: TGTGCCAGCAGCACGGAGCTAGAGTTTTCCACCGGGGAGCTGTTTTTT. Its protein is CASSTELEFSTGELFF.

This rearrangement joins TRBV5-1 to TRBJ2-7; D might be TRBD1 (5 bases). The CDR3 loop spans 14 amino acids. The germline V gene encodes CDR1 SGHRS and CDR2 YFSETQ. V gave up 4 bases and J gave up 5 bases, with 16 bases separating them. The CDR3 coding sequence is TGCGCCAGCAGCCTCCGGCGCCCAGGGAACGAGCAGTACTTC. This translates into CASSLRRPGNEQYF. The entire variable domain, with the rest obtained from reference TRBV5-1 and TRBJ2-7, is as follows: KAGVTQTPRYLIKTRGQQVTLSCSPISGHRSVSWYQQTPGQGLQFLFEYFSETQRNKGNFPGRFSGRQFSNSRSEMNVSTLELGDSALYLCASSLRRPGNEQYFGPGTRLTVT.

This clone was found a few times. V is TRBV19 and J is TRBJ2-2, with D possibly being TRBD2 (6 bases). Germline assignment: CDR1 LNHDA and CDR2 SQIVND (reference sequence). CDR3 size: 16 residues. V lost 3 bases, J lost 3 bases, and 14 bases lay in between. CDR3 protein: CASSMLGGSDTGELFF. In DNA, the CDR3 is TGTGCCAGTAGTATGCTTGGAGGGAGCGACACCGGGGAGCTGTTTTTT.

Here the CDR3 DNA reads TGTGCCAGCAGTGGCCGGGGTTTAACCTACAATGAGCAGTTCTTC. Its protein is CASSGRGLTYNEQFF. The chain joins TRBV2 to TRBJ2-1; tentative D call: TRBD2 (5 bases). The CDR3 has 15 amino acids. Germline CDR1 and CDR2: SNHLY and FYNNEI. Trimming removed 4 bases from V and 2 bases from J, with 12 bases in between.